The clone carrying this T cell receptor beta chain was seen only a few times. Unique molecular identifiers were added to individual cDNA molecules. TCRdb reprocessed the 5' RACE reads via MiXCR and lists one record per CDR3 protein. This sample has around 57,000 distinct CDR3 sequences, with roughly 10% found just once. This record belongs to a study of early T cells in non-severe SARS-CoV-2 infection. Study details: RNA in bulk from unsorted whole blood was sequenced, and chains were unpaired.

Trimming pared 5 bases from V and 1 base from J, leaving 15 bases between. CDR1 SNHLY and CDR2 FYNNEI come from the germline V gene. This CDR3 spans 16 amino acids. Sequenced: whole blood. V is TRBV2 and J is TRBJ2-4; tentatively, D is TRBD1 or TRBD2 (6 bases each). This receptor was taken from an adult who was a healthcare worker with PCR-confirmed SARS-CoV-2 infection or an uninfected control (not recorded which). CDR3 in amino acids: CASSPQGLGAKNIQYF. The DNA for the CDR3 is TGTGCCAGCAGTCCACAGGGACTGGGGGCCAAAAACATTCAGTACTTC.